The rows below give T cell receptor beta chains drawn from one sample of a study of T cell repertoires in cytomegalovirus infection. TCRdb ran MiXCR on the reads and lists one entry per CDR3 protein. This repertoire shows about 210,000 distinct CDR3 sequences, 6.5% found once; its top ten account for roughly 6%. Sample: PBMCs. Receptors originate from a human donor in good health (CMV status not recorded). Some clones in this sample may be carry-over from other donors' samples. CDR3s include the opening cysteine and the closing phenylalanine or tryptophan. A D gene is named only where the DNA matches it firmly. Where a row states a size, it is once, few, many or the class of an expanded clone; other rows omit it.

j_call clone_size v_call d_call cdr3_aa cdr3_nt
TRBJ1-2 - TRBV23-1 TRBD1 CASSPGVGQAYYGYTF TGCGCCAGCAGTCCCGGAGTTGGACAGGCCTACTATGGCTACACCTTC
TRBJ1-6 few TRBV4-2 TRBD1 CASSQAQGKESPLHF TGTGCCAGCAGCCAGGCACAGGGGAAGGAATCACCCCTCCACTTT
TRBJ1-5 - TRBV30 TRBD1 CAWSLGQIGRQPQHF TGTGCCTGGAGTTTGGGACAGATCGGGAGGCAGCCCCAGCATTTT
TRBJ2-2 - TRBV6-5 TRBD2 CASRSASGGALNTGELFF TGTGCCAGCAGATCCGCTAGCGGGGGGGCCCTTAACACCGGGGAGCTGTTTTTT
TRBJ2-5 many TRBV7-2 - CASSPGHRRETQYF TGTGCCAGCAGCCCCGGACATAGGCGAGAGACCCAGTACTTC
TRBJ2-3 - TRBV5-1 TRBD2 CASSQAQAGMTQYF TGCGCCAGCAGCCAAGCCCAAGCGGGGATGACGCAGTATTTT
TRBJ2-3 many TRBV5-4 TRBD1 CASRRQGGIDTQYF TGTGCCAGCCGCCGACAGGGTGGGATAGATACGCAGTATTTT
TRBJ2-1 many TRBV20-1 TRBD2 CSARGRVAGGRSSYNEQFF TGCAGTGCTAGAGGTCGAGTAGCGGGGGGGCGAAGCTCCTACAATGAGCAGTTCTTC
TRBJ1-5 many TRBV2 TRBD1 CATGTADQPQHF TGTGCCACCGGGACAGCGGATCAGCCCCAGCATTTT
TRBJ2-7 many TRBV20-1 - CSASDTDSLYEQYF TGCAGTGCTTCAGACACGGACAGCCTCTACGAGCAGTACTTC
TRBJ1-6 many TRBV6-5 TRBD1 CASSYSMDRGGSPLHF TGTGCCAGCAGTTACTCTATGGACAGGGGGGGATCACCCCTCCACTTT
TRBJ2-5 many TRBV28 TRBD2 CASSLYPLGRGETQYF TGTGCCAGCAGTTTATACCCCCTAGGGCGGGGGGAGACCCAGTACTTC
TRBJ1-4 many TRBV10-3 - CAISPGGPAPFNEKLFF TGTGCCATCAGTCCGGGGGGGCCCGCTCCGTTTAATGAAAAACTGTTTTTT
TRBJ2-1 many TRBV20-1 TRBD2 CSARIGLAVSYNEQFF TGCAGTGCTAGAATAGGACTAGCGGTTTCCTACAATGAGCAGTTCTTC
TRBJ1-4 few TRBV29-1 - CSVRYRRDEKLFF TGCAGCGTTAGGTACAGACGAGATGAAAAACTGTTTTTT
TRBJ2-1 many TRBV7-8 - CASSLSYGTANEQFF TGTGCCAGCAGCTTGTCCTATGGTACGGCCAATGAGCAGTTCTTC
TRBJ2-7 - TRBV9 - CASSVEGGSYEQYF TGTGCCAGCAGCGTAGAGGGGGGTTCCTACGAGCAGTACTTC
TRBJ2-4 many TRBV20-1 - CSARGGWGGMLGKNIQYF TGCAGTGCTAGGGGGGGATGGGGAGGAATGCTCGGCAAAAACATTCAGTACTTC
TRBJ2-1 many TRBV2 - CASSGGLNLYNEQFF TGTGCCAGCAGTGGGGGACTGAATCTATACAATGAGCAGTTCTTC
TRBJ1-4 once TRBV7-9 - CASSLQTALSNEKLLF TGTGCCAGCAGCTTACAGACTGCGCTCTCGAATGAAAAACTGCTTTTT
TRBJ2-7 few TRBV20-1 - CSASGPTGTYEQYF TGCAGTGCTAGTGGCCCGACAGGAACCTACGAGCAGTACTTC
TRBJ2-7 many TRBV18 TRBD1 CASSDRQGPSYEQYF TGTGCCAGCTCAGATCGACAGGGCCCGTCCTACGAGCAGTACTTC
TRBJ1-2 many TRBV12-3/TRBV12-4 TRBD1 CASSVMGTGRNYGYTF TGTGCCAGCAGTGTGATGGGGACAGGGAGGAACTATGGCTACACCTTC
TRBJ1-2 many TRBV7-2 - CASSFGGNGYTF TGTGCCAGCAGCTTTGGCGGAAATGGCTACACCTTC
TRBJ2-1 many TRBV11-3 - CASSPDSSSYNEQFF TGTGCCAGCAGCCCGGACAGTAGCTCCTACAATGAGCAGTTCTTC
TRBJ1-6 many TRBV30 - CAWSVGQGNSPLHF TGTGCCTGGAGTGTTGGGCAGGGAAATTCACCCCTCCACTTT
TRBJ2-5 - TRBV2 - CASSGGQRGYF TGTGCCAGCAGTGGAGGTCAGAGAGGATACTTC
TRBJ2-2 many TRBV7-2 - CASSLENPANTGELFF TGTGCCAGCAGCTTAGAGAACCCCGCGAACACCGGGGAGCTGTTTTTT
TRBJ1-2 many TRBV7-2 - CASSPGGSRYGYTF TGTGCCAGCAGCCCCGGTGGGTCGCGCTATGGCTACACCTTC
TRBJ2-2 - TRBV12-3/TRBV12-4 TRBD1 CASSLMGTGPTGELFF TGTGCCAGCAGTTTAATGGGGACAGGGCCCACCGGGGAGCTGTTTTTT
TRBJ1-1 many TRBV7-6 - CASSLRASDTEAFF TGTGCCAGCAGCTTAAGAGCCTCGGACACTGAAGCTTTCTTT
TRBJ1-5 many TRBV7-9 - CASSLVGSQPQHF TGTGCCAGCAGCTTGGTTGGGAGTCAGCCCCAGCATTTT
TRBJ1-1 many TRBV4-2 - CASSQEIRGNTEAFF TGTGCCAGCAGCCAAGAGATCCGGGGAAACACTGAAGCTTTCTTT
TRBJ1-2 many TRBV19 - CASSIAWTPEDYGYTF TGTGCCAGTAGTATCGCCTGGACACCGGAGGACTATGGCTACACCTTC
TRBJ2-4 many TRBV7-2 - CASSEWTPLAKNIQYF TGTGCCAGCAGCGAGTGGACTCCCCTAGCCAAAAACATTCAGTACTTC
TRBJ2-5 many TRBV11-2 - CASSYLAQGETQYF TGTGCCAGCAGCTACCTGGCCCAGGGAGAGACCCAGTACTTC
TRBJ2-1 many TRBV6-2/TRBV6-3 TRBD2 CASSQRGAGYNEQFF TGTGCCAGCAGTCAGCGGGGGGCCGGTTACAATGAGCAGTTCTTC
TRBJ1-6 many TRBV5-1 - CASSLVSSYNSPLHF TGCGCCAGCAGCTTGGTTAGCTCCTATAATTCACCCCTCCACTTT
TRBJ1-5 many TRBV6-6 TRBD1 CASSYFPGQGSNQPQHF TGTGCCAGCAGTTACTTCCCGGGACAGGGAAGCAATCAGCCCCAGCATTTT
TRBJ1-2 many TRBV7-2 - CASSLGRPNYGYTF TGTGCCAGCAGCTTAGGCCGACCTAACTATGGCTACACCTTC
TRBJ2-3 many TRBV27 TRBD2 CASSLDAGEDTQYF TGTGCCAGCAGTTTGGATGCGGGGGAAGATACGCAGTATTTT